This T cell receptor beta chain was captured by sequencing in a study of shared T cell receptors in the human thymus. The CDR3 contains 16 residues. Germline V lookup: CDR1 SGHRS, CDR2 YFSETQ. V was pared by 4 bases and J by 6 bases, with 23 bases between. This clone occurred a few times. Clones were sequenced by immunoSEQ multiplex PCR, and TCRdb holds only the in-frame ones, with some missing. The sample contains some 760,000 clones, approximately 85% of which appear only once. These data were also filed under a second study, of human thymus T cells. That source notes: Corrective cardiac surgery supplied the resected thymus tissue. In unrelated individuals, thymic repertoires overlapped highly, according to related research.

The chain combines TRBV5-1 with TRBJ2-7; D may be TRBD1 (6 bases). This TCR came from a girl less than two years old with a congenital heart defect. The sample consisted of thymocytes. CDR3 DNA sequence: TGCGCCAGCAGCCGGCAGACCCGGACAGTACTGTCCGAGCAGTACTTC. The encoded protein is CASSRQTRTVLSEQYF.